The next 26 T cell receptor beta chains were all read from a single sample in a study of T cells in Graves' hyperthyroidism and ophthalmopathy. It was RNA transcripts that yielded the amplified TCR beta CDR3 regions. RT-PCR in the first round (using the HTBI primer set) targeted the TCR CDR3. TCRdb reprocessed the multiplex PCR reads via MiXCR and lists one record per CDR3 protein. This table holds 650,000 to 850,000 distinct CDR3 sequences, about 19% found once. The sequenced material came from blood. These receptors were obtained from a woman aged 45-65 years with Graves' hyperthyroidism that later progressed to Graves' ophthalmopathy.

This clonotype was observed a few times. The genes are TRBV20-1 and TRBJ2-1, with TRBD1 identical over 12 bases. The CDR3 spans 17 residues. CDR1 is DFQATT and CDR2 is SNEGSKA in the germline V gene (reference sequence). With V trimmed by 6 bases and J by 3 bases, 12 bases remained unmatched. The CDR3 here is CSATSPGTGGSYNEQFF. In nucleotides, the CDR3 is TGCAGTGCCACATCCCCCGGGACAGGGGGCAGCTACAATGAGCAGTTCTTC.

This clonotype was seen only a few times. This rearrangement joins TRBV19 to TRBJ2-1, with D hard to call. V lost 3 bases and J 9 bases, leaving 12 bases between the germline ends. CDR3 length: 13 amino acids. Germline lookup yields CDR1 LNHDA and CDR2 SQIVND (reference sequence). The CDR3 loop is CASSIGSAGEQFF. For the CDR3, the DNA is TGTGCCAGTAGTATCGGTTCGGCTGGTGAGCAGTTCTTC.

This clonotype was seen only once. The gene calls are TRBV6-1 and TRBJ1-5; 7 bases align to TRBD1. This CDR3 spans 14 amino acids. CDR1 and CDR2 from the germline V gene are MNHNS and SASEGT. The ends lost 7 bases at V and 2 bases at J; junction bases unmatched: 5. DNA of the CDR3: TGTGCCAGCACCACGGGGACAGGCAATCAGCCCCAGCATTTT. Translation: CASTTGTGNQPQHF.

V is TRBV5-6 and J is TRBJ2-5; D is perhaps TRBD1 (5 bases). The germline V and J ends were trimmed by 5 bases and 0 bases, with 14 bases remaining between them. Germline CDR1 is SGHDT and CDR2 is YYEEEE. The CDR3 has 15 residues. This CDR3 is CASRSRRGHQETQYF. CDR3 nucleotide sequence: TGTGCCAGCAGGTCCCGAAGGGGCCACCAAGAGACCCAGTACTTC.

This clonotype was picked up many times. J is TRBJ1-1 and V is TRBV7-9; possibly TRBD1 for D (5 bases). Germline lookup yields CDR1 SEHNR and CDR2 FQNEAQ (reference sequence). Trimming shortened V by 1 base and J by 7 bases, and 10 bases separated the two germline ends. This CDR3 spans 13 amino acids. DNA for the CDR3: TGTGCCAGCAGCTTAGAACAAGGGGATGAAGCTTTCTTT. This codes for CASSLEQGDEAFF.

This clonotype was counted a few times. The rearrangement joins TRBV20-1 to TRBJ1-5, with TRBD1 as a possible D gene (6 bases). The CDR3 has 15 residues. The germline V gene encodes CDR1 DFQATT and CDR2 SNEGSKA (reference sequence). The V end lost 3 bases, the J end lost 4 bases, and 16 bases lay between the germline ends. The DNA for the CDR3 is TGCAGTGCTAGGAATAGGCAGGGGACTAATCAGCCCCAGCATTTT. This sequence encodes CSARNRQGTNQPQHF.

This clonotype was seen at least ten times. J is TRBJ1-1 and V is TRBV6-5; D uncertain. The V and J ends lost 0 bases and 1 base respectively, with 9 bases between them. The germline V gene encodes CDR1 MNHEY and CDR2 SVGAGI. The CDR3 contains 15 residues. DNA of the CDR3: TGTGCCAGCAGTTACTCGGGTCAGGCGAACACTGAAGCTTTCTTT. This codes for CASSYSGQANTEAFF.

This clonotype has a count of ten or more. The chain couples TRBV12-3 or TRBV12-4 to TRBJ1-1; D call uncertain. CDR3 size: 12 residues. With 7 bases removed from V and 1 base from J, the gap between germline ends came to 7 bases. The CDR3 DNA reads TGTGCCAGCACCGTCGGGAACACTGAAGCTTTCTTT. Translating gives CASTVGNTEAFF.

On this clonotype itself: Since a much larger clone is just one base distant, this may be a read error. This rearrangement joins TRBV30 to TRBJ1-2; D gene ambiguous. Germline CDR1 and CDR2: GTSNPN and SVGIG (reference sequence). The CDR3 totals 12 residues. Trimming pared 4 bases from V and 7 bases from J, leaving 13 bases between. The CDR3 DNA is TGTGCCTGGACTCGGACGGCCTGTGGCTACACCTTC. It yields the protein CAWTRTACGYTF.

The chain joins TRBV20-1 to TRBJ1-1; unclear D gene. The CDR3 sequence is 14 residues long. Trimming shortened V by 2 bases and J by 4 bases, and 14 bases separated the two germline ends. The germline V gene has CDR1 DFQATT and CDR2 SNEGSKA (reference sequence). The chain's CDR3 is CSARRETMSTEAFF. The CDR3 coding sequence is TGCAGTGCTAGAAGAGAGACTATGAGCACTGAAGCTTTCTTT.

The sample holds many counts of this clonotype. The chain uses TRBV10-3 and TRBJ1-1; a possible D gene is TRBD1 (5 bases). CDR1 and CDR2 (germline): ENHRY, SYGVKD. Trimming left V 4 bases short and J 4 bases short, with 10 bases between. This CDR3 has 13 residues. The CDR3 sequence: CAISVPGRTEAFF. CDR3 sequence (DNA): TGTGCCATCAGTGTTCCGGGACGCACTGAAGCTTTCTTT.

This clonotype was counted at least ten times. The junction differs from germline at one of its ends, possibly a read error. The CDR3 nucleotides read TGTGCCTGGACTATGACAGGGAACGCTGAAGCTTTCTTT. It encodes CAWTMTGNAEAFF. The chain recombines TRBV30 with TRBJ1-1; TRBD1 agrees at 7 bases. This CDR3 is 13 amino acids long. CDR1 is GTSNPN and CDR2 is SVGIG in the germline V gene (reference sequence).

This clonotype has just a few counts. The rearrangement joins TRBV19 to TRBJ1-5, with D unclear. The germline V gene has CDR1 LNHDA and CDR2 SQIVND (reference sequence). The CDR3 loop spans 15 amino acids. V shed 3 bases and J shed 6 bases, with 15 bases lying between them. Here the CDR3 DNA reads TGTGCCAGTAGTATCTTTTCGAGACCCAGTCAGCCCCAGCATTTT. It translates to CASSIFSRPSQPQHF.

The chain has TRBV9 and TRBJ2-7; TRBD2 might be the D (5 bases). The V end was cut by 0 bases, the J end by 1 base, with 14 bases between. Per the germline V gene, CDR1 is SGDLS and CDR2 is YYNGEE. The CDR3 loop spans 16 amino acids. In nucleotides, the CDR3 is TGTGCCAGCAGCGTAGGGGGAGAGAGCCAATCCTACGAGCAGTACTTC. Encoded protein: CASSVGGESQSYEQYF.

The chain carries TRBV27 and TRBJ1-4; no definite D call. Germline V CDR1 and CDR2: MNHEY, SMNVEV (reference sequence). The V end lost 0 bases, the J end lost 4 bases, and 9 bases lay between the germline ends. This CDR3 is 15 amino acids long. The CDR3 here is CASSLSSGYNEKLFF. CDR3 DNA sequence: TGTGCCAGCAGTTTATCCTCCGGGTATAATGAAAAACTGTTTTTT.

The chain has TRBV12-3 or TRBV12-4 and TRBJ2-1, with 12 nucleotides matching TRBD2. The CDR3 loop spans 16 amino acids. V shed 6 bases and J 9 bases; nucleotides not matched to a gene: 12. The CDR3 nucleotides are TGTGCCAGCAGCACCCCTCTAGCGGGGGGGCCAGGTGAGCAGTTCTTC. This translates into CASSTPLAGGPGEQFF.

This sequence joins TRBV19 and TRBJ2-4, with D perhaps TRBD1 (5 bases). Trimming removed 6 bases at V and 0 bases at J, with 15 bases between. CDR3 size: 16 residues. Germline values: CDR1 LNHDA, CDR2 SQIVND (reference sequence). The CDR3 DNA sequence: TGTGCCAGTAGCAATTCACGACAGTTAGCCAAAAACATTCAGTACTTC. Translation: CASSNSRQLAKNIQYF. The full variable domain, in which reference TRBV19 and TRBJ2-4 provide the parts outside the CDR3, is DGGITQSPKYLFRKEGQNVTLSCEQNLNHDAMYWYRQDPGQGLRLIYYSQIVNDFQKGDIAEGYSVSREKKESFPLTVTSAQKNPTAFYLCASSNSRQLAKNIQYFGAGTRLSVL.

The genes are TRBV29-1 and TRBJ2-3, with D perhaps TRBD2 (5 bases). Germline assignment: CDR1 SQVTM and CDR2 ANQGSEA. CDR3 length: 15 amino acids. V shed 4 bases and J shed 0 bases, with 14 bases lying between them. In DNA, the CDR3 is TGCAGCGTTGGGGAGCGCACGACTAGCACAGATACGCAGTATTTT. This sequence encodes CSVGERTTSTDTQYF.

This clonotype was seen a few times. The chain combines TRBV20-1 with TRBJ2-7; TRBD1 is a possible D gene (7 bases). The CDR3 is 13 amino acids. From germline, CDR1 is DFQATT and CDR2 SNEGSKA (reference sequence). Trimming took off 5 bases at V and 8 bases at J, with 19 bases between the two ends. CDR3 amino acids: CSADRTGGTQQYF. CDR3 bases: TGCAGTGCTGACAGGACAGGCGGGACTCAGCAGTACTTC.

The genes are TRBV15 and TRBJ1-2; D is ambiguous. Trimming removed 2 bases from V and 8 bases from J, with 21 bases in between. This CDR3 has 16 residues. Germline V gene data show CDR1 as LNHNV and CDR2 as YYDKDF (reference sequence). CDR3 nucleotide sequence: TGTGCCACCAGCAGACCCGCGGGCCAGGCCGGCGGAGGCTACACCTTC. This codes for CATSRPAGQAGGGYTF.

This clonotype has only a few counts. The chain has TRBV5-1 and TRBJ1-2; D remains ambiguous. Trimming left V 1 base short and J 0 bases short, with 16 bases between. Germline V lookup: CDR1 SGHRS, CDR2 YFSETQ. CDR3 length: 17 amino acids. The CDR3 sequence: CASSLSGSVGANYGYTF. DNA for the CDR3: TGCGCCAGCAGCTTGTCCGGCAGCGTTGGGGCTAACTATGGCTACACCTTC.

This sequence joins TRBV6-2 or TRBV6-3 and TRBJ1-6; 9 nucleotides agree with TRBD1. This CDR3 has 17 amino acids. Trimming removed 0 bases from V and 6 bases from J; junction bases left unmatched: 6. Germline V lookup: CDR1 MNHEY, CDR2 SVGEGT. CDR3 DNA sequence: TGTGCCAGCAGTTACTCGCCGGGACAGGGTCGTAATTCACCCCTCCACTTT. This codes for CASSYSPGQGRNSPLHF.

The genes are TRBV29-1 and TRBJ1-1; TRBD1 is a possible D gene (5 bases). The V end lost 4 bases, the J end lost 12 bases, and 15 bases lay between the germline ends. Germline lookup yields CDR1 SQVTM and CDR2 ANQGSEA. The CDR3 has 11 amino acids. The CDR3 DNA sequence: TGCAGCGTTGGGTCCGACAGCGGTACTTTCTTT. Protein: CSVGSDSGTFF. The complete variable domain, with remaining parts taken from reference TRBV29-1 and TRBJ1-1, reads SAVISQKPSRDICQRGTSLTIQCQVDSQVTMMFWYRQQPGQSLTLIATANQGSEATYESGFVIDKFPISRPNLTFSTLTVSNMSPEDSSIYLCSVGSDSGTFFGQGTRLTVV.

This clonotype was recorded a few times. This rearrangement joins TRBV10-2 to TRBJ2-7; 12 bases are shared with TRBD2. V lost 7 bases, J lost 1 base, and 2 bases stayed unmatched. Germline V gene data show CDR1 as WSHSY and CDR2 as SAAADI. The CDR3 spans 14 residues. The CDR3 DNA reads as TGCGCCAGCACGGGACTAGCGGGTTCCTACGAGCAGTACTTC. Its protein is CASTGLAGSYEQYF.

Ten or more counts support this clonotype. The chain joins TRBV2 to TRBJ2-3; 7 bases agree with TRBD2. Trimming cost V 6 bases and J 2 bases; bases outside gene matches: 8. Germline CDR1 SNHLY, CDR2 FYNNEI. CDR3 length equals 15 residues. The CDR3 DNA sequence: TGTGCCAGCAGGCCTCGGCTAGCGGTCACAGATACGCAGTATTTT. Translated, it gives CASRPRLAVTDTQYF. The whole variable domain, filled in from reference TRBV2 and TRBJ2-3, reads EPEVTQTPSHQVTQMGQEVILRCVPISNHLYFYWYRQILGQKVEFLVSFYNNEISEKSEIFDDQFSVERPDGSNFTLKIRSTKLEDSAMYFCASRPRLAVTDTQYFGPGTRLTVL.

The table lists this clonotype with a few counts. V usage is TRBV12-3 or TRBV12-4 and J usage is TRBJ1-5, with D unresolved. The CDR3 runs to 12 residues. V lost 3 bases, J lost 10 bases, and 10 bases lay in between. CDR3 DNA sequence: TGTGCCAGCAGTTTTGGTGGGAGACCCCAGCATTTT. Translating it yields CASSFGGRPQHF.